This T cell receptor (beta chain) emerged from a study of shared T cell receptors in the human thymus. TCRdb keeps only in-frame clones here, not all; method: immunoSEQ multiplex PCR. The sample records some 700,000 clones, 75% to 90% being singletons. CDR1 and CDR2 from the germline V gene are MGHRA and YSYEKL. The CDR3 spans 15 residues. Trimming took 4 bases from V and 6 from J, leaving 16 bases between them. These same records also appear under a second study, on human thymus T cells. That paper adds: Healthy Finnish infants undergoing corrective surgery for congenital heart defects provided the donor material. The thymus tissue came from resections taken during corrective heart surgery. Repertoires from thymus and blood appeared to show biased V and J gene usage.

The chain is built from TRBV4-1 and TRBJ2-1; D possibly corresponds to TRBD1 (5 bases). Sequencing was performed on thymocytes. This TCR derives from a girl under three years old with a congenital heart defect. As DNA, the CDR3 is TGCGCCAGCAGCCGGCCGCGACAGAGTGTCAATGAGCAGTTCTTC. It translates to CASSRPRQSVNEQFF.